A single sample gave rise to the 9 T cell receptor beta chains below, sequenced in a study of T cells in Graves' hyperthyroidism and ophthalmopathy. Amplification targeted TCR beta CDR3 regions from RNA transcripts. A set of HTBI primers served as the primers for a first-round RT-PCR of the TCR CDR3. Using its own MiXCR run on the multiplex PCR reads, TCRdb lists one record per CDR3 protein. The sample has about 420,000 distinct CDR3 sequences, roughly 14% seen once. Input material: blood. The receptor source for this set is a woman aged 18-35 years with Graves' hyperthyroidism.

The gene calls are TRBV5-8 and TRBJ1-3, with D unresolved. Trimming took 0 bases from V and 10 from J, leaving 14 bases between them. Germline V gene sequence: CDR1 SGHTS, CDR2 YDEGEE. This CDR3 spans 14 amino acids. CDR3 loop: CASSLADAAKTIYF. CDR3 sequence (DNA): TGTGCCAGCAGCTTGGCCGATGCCGCCAAGACCATATATTTT.

This clonotype occurred a few times. The V gene is TRBV24-1, the J gene TRBJ1-5, with a tentative D call TRBD1 (6 bases). CDR3 size: 18 residues. Looked up from germline, CDR1 is KGHDR and CDR2 is SFDVKD. Between the trimmed V and J ends, which lost 3 bases and 0 bases, there was a span of 17 bases. Written as DNA, the CDR3 is TGTGCCACCAGTGATCCTCCCGGGACACCTTATAGCAATCAGCCCCAGCATTTT. Translated: CATSDPPGTPYSNQPQHF.

V usage is TRBV7-9 and J usage is TRBJ2-7; 10 nucleotides line up with TRBD2. After removal of 5 bases from V and 0 bases from J, the junction contained 10 bases not matched to a gene. CDR3 length: 17 residues. CDR1 and CDR2 from the germline V gene are SEHNR and FQNEAQ (reference sequence). The CDR3 DNA sequence: TGTGCCAGCAGCGGCTACCTAGCGGGGGCCCTCTCCTACGAGCAGTACTTC. Its protein is CASSGYLAGALSYEQYF.

A few counts support this clonotype. This chain's CDR3 is CATSDPNTDTQYF. DNA of the CDR3: TGTGCCACCAGTGACCCTAACACAGATACGCAGTATTTT. This rearrangement joins TRBV24-1 to TRBJ2-3; D ambiguous. This CDR3 comprises 13 residues. V lost 4 bases to trimming and J lost 2 bases, with 6 bases between them. CDR1 is KGHDR and CDR2 is SFDVKD in the germline V gene.

At least ten counts were recorded for this clonotype. The chain's CDR3 is CASSFRGGTGTDTQYF. The CDR3 coding sequence is TGTGCCAGCAGCTTTAGGGGGGGAACAGGGACAGATACGCAGTATTTT. V gene TRBV11-2 combines with J gene TRBJ2-3, with a possible D match to TRBD2 (7 bases). V lost 3 bases, J lost 3 bases, and 16 bases lay in between. The CDR3 covers 16 residues. The germline gives CDR1 SGHAT, CDR2 FQNNGV.

CDR3 amino acids: CASSLAPGNAGELFF. The DNA for the CDR3 is TGTGCCAGCAGCTTAGCCCCAGGGAATGCCGGGGAGCTGTTTTTT. The V and J genes are TRBV11-2 and TRBJ2-2; D is perhaps TRBD1 (5 bases). With 1 base removed from V and 6 bases from J, the gap between germline ends came to 12 bases. The CDR3 spans 15 residues. Germline assignment: CDR1 SGHAT and CDR2 FQNNGV. Combining the CDR3 with reference TRBV11-2 and TRBJ2-2 gives the whole variable domain EAGVAQSPRYKIIEKRQSVAFWCNPISGHATLYWYQQILGQGPKLLIQFQNNGVVDDSQLPKDRFSAERLKGVDSTLKIQPAKLEDSAVYLCASSLAPGNAGELFFGEGSRLTVL.

Ten or more counts support this clonotype. The chain joins TRBV7-2 to TRBJ1-4; 9 bases line up with TRBD1. The CDR3 runs to 15 residues. J was trimmed by 7 bases and V by 5 bases; bases with no gene match: 8. Germline CDR1 SGHTA, CDR2 FQGNSA. CDR3 residues: CASSGGDRDREKLFF. The CDR3 coding sequence is TGTGCCAGCAGCGGGGGGGACAGGGACCGTGAAAAACTGTTTTTT.

This clonotype came up many times. The chain joins TRBV5-1 to TRBJ2-3, with TRBD1 matching over 9 bases. J was trimmed by 1 base and V by 4 bases; bases with no gene match: 7. This CDR3 is 16 amino acids long. Germline V lookup: CDR1 SGHRS, CDR2 YFSETQ. CDR3 loop: CASSLPGQGGTDTQYF. CDR3 DNA: TGCGCCAGCAGCCTGCCGGGACAGGGAGGCACAGATACGCAGTATTTT.

This clonotype was seen at least ten times. The chain is built from TRBV7-9 and TRBJ2-1; D perhaps matches TRBD1 (6 bases). The CDR3 is made up of 15 amino acids. Germline values: CDR1 SEHNR, CDR2 FQNEAQ (reference sequence). Trimming took off 4 bases at V and 6 bases at J, with 16 bases between the two ends. The DNA of the CDR3 is TGTGCCAGCAGCTCGGACAGCGGTGGAGGCAATGAGCAGTTCTTC. This sequence encodes CASSSDSGGGNEQFF.